This passage covers 22 T cell receptor beta chains from one sample sequenced in a study of T cell repertoires in cytomegalovirus infection. TCRdb fed the reads into MiXCR, producing one record per CDR3 protein. The table records 150,000 or so distinct CDR3 sequences, 17% of them present only once. Specimen: CD8+ T cells from PBMCs. Receptor source: a human donor in good health (CMV status not recorded). Some clones in this sample may be carry-over from other donors' samples.

This clonotype came up a few times. This sequence joins TRBV7-9 and TRBJ2-7, with 9 bases matching TRBD1. The CDR3 consists of 14 residues. Germline V gene data show CDR1 as SEHNR and CDR2 as FQNEAQ (reference sequence). The ends lost 4 bases at V and 2 bases at J; junction bases unmatched: 3. The chain's CDR3 is CASSSRQGAYEQYF. In nucleotides, the CDR3 is TGTGCCAGCAGCTCCCGACAGGGGGCCTACGAGCAGTACTTC.

The chain carries TRBV6-6 and TRBJ2-3; 9 nucleotides line up with TRBD2. The germline V gene encodes CDR1 MNHNY and CDR2 SVGAGI (reference sequence). This CDR3 comprises 15 residues. The ends lost 5 bases at V and 2 bases at J; junction bases unmatched: 5. The CDR3 is CASSTGLAVTDTQYF. As DNA, the CDR3 is TGTGCCAGCAGTACGGGACTAGCCGTCACAGATACGCAGTATTTT.

The chain has TRBV7-9 and TRBJ2-1, with 7 bases that match TRBD2. With 6 bases clipped from V and 6 bases from J, the junction kept 11 bases outside the gene matches. Germline V CDR1 and CDR2: SEHNR, FQNEAQ (reference sequence). The CDR3 loop spans 15 amino acids. CDR3 amino acids: CASSDSGSILNEQFF. CDR3 coding DNA: TGTGCCAGCAGTGATAGCGGGTCCATTCTCAATGAGCAGTTCTTC.

The chain employs TRBV7-2 and TRBJ2-7; 11 bases align to TRBD2. The CDR3 consists of 15 residues. V lost 6 bases and J lost 0; bases outside the gene matches: 4. Germline loops: CDR1 SGHTA, CDR2 FQGNSA. CDR3 nucleotides: TGTGCCAGCAGTCTGGGACTAGCGGTCTCCTACGAGCAGTACTTC. Its protein is CASSLGLAVSYEQYF.

V and J are TRBV12-3 or TRBV12-4 and TRBJ2-5; 9 positions match TRBD1. V trimming: 6 bases; J trimming: 3 bases; junction bases outside the gene matches: 5. The CDR3 length is 14 residues. The CDR3 coding sequence is TGTGCCAGCAGATCCGACAGGGGGAAAGAGACCCAGTACTTC. Translated, it gives CASRSDRGKETQYF.

This clonotype is a singleton in its sample. The rearrangement joins TRBV29-1 to TRBJ2-2; no firm D call. With 4 bases removed from V and 7 bases from J, the gap between germline ends came to 7 bases. Germline values: CDR1 SQVTM, CDR2 ANQGSEA. CDR3 length: 11 amino acids. CDR3 in amino acids: CSVGRVGELFF. The CDR3 nucleotides are TGCAGCGTTGGGCGTGTCGGGGAGCTGTTTTTT.

The chain recombines TRBV28 with TRBJ1-2, with a possible D match to TRBD1 (5 bases). Trimming took 7 bases from V and 10 from J, leaving 28 bases between them. The CDR3 extends over 16 amino acids. The germline gives CDR1 MDHEN, CDR2 SYDVKM. CDR3 bases: TGTGCCAGCATCCTTCGGGCAGGGCCCCTGATTGATGACTACACCTTC. Translating it yields CASILRAGPLIDDYTF.

The V call is TRBV7-6, the J call TRBJ2-3; 8 nucleotides line up with TRBD1. This CDR3 has 19 residues. V was clipped by 2 bases and J by 2 bases; unmatched bases: 15. Germline assignment: CDR1 SGHVS and CDR2 FNYEAQ. The chain's CDR3 is CASSLRRPGQGPPTDTQYF. The CDR3 DNA is TGTGCCAGCAGCTTACGGAGACCCGGACAGGGTCCCCCCACAGATACGCAGTATTTT.

The chain recombines TRBV29-1 with TRBJ2-7, with 7 positions matching TRBD1. This CDR3 has 14 amino acids. CDR1 and CDR2 (germline): SQVTM, ANQGSEA. The J segment lost 4 bases and the V segment lost 1 base, leaving 7 bases of the junction unmatched. This CDR3 reads CSVEGGPGQYEQYF. The CDR3 region has the DNA TGCAGCGTTGAAGGGGGGCCGGGACAGTACGAGCAGTACTTC.

The V gene is TRBV7-9, the J gene TRBJ2-5; a possible D gene is TRBD2 (5 bases). In germline, CDR1 is SEHNR, CDR2 FQNEAQ (reference sequence). Trimming stripped 2 bases from V and 3 bases from J, with 7 bases between. The CDR3 consists of 13 residues. CDR3 coding DNA: TGTGCCAGCAGCTTATCCGGGAAAGAGACCCAGTACTTC. It translates to CASSLSGKETQYF.

This clonotype was seen a few times. CDR3: CASRLAGDFHEQFF. The CDR3 DNA reads TGTGCCAGCAGACTAGCGGGAGACTTCCATGAGCAGTTCTTC. This chain links TRBV25-1 with TRBJ2-1, with 11 bases lining up with TRBD2. V was pared by 6 bases and J by 8 bases, with 6 bases of the junction left unmatched. CDR3 length: 14 amino acids. Germline V gene lookup returns CDR1 MGHDK and CDR2 SYGVNS. The whole variable domain, filled in from reference TRBV25-1 and TRBJ2-1, reads EADIYQTPRYLVIGTGKKITLECSQTMGHDKMYWYQQDPGMELHLIHYSYGVNSTEKGDLSSESTVSRIRTEHFPLTLESARPSHTSQYLCASRLAGDFHEQFFGPGTRLTVL.

The V and J genes are TRBV25-1 and TRBJ2-1; maybe TRBD2 (6 bases). Per the germline V gene, CDR1 is MGHDK and CDR2 is SYGVNS. V lost 8 bases and J lost 6, with 14 bases in between. The CDR3 loop spans 13 amino acids. The CDR3 DNA sequence: TGTGCCAGCCGAGCGGAGGGTGGCAATGAGCAGTTCTTC. The encoded protein is CASRAEGGNEQFF. The variable domain in full, with the rest retrieved from reference TRBV25-1 and TRBJ2-1, is EADIYQTPRYLVIGTGKKITLECSQTMGHDKMYWYQQDPGMELHLIHYSYGVNSTEKGDLSSESTVSRIRTEHFPLTLESARPSHTSQYLCASRAEGGNEQFFGPGTRLTVL.

The J gene is TRBJ2-5, the V gene TRBV12-3 or TRBV12-4, with no clear D. The CDR3 loop spans 13 amino acids. The V gene lost 1 base and the J gene lost 4 bases, with 7 bases spanning the gap. The DNA of the CDR3 is TGTGCCAGCAGTTTAGATCAAGGAGAGACCCAGTACTTC. Amino acids: CASSLDQGETQYF.

The chain has TRBV5-5 and TRBJ2-4, with D perhaps assigned TRBD1 or TRBD2 (5 bases each). The CDR3 covers 14 residues. Trimming took 3 bases from V and 4 from J, leaving 11 bases between them. The germline CDR1 and CDR2 sequences are SGHKS and YYEKEE (reference sequence). The CDR3 loop reads CASSSGTGKNIQYF. CDR3 in DNA: TGTGCCAGCAGCTCCGGGACGGGGAAAAACATTCAGTACTTC.

The sample holds a few counts of this clonotype. The V gene is TRBV2, the J gene TRBJ2-7, with D unresolved. The germline V and J ends were trimmed by 7 bases and 3 bases, with 10 bases remaining between them. This CDR3 is 12 amino acids long. The V gene's germline CDR1 is SNHLY and CDR2 FYNNEI. CDR3 nucleotide sequence: TGTGCCAGCATGGGCAAATTCTACGAGCAGTACTTC. Protein sequence: CASMGKFYEQYF.

The chain employs TRBV7-2 and TRBJ2-3, with 10 nucleotides matching TRBD2. CDR1 SGHTA and CDR2 FQGNSA come from the germline V gene. Germline trimming cut 5 bases from V and 2 bases from J; bases unmatched to any gene: 7. This CDR3 spans 16 amino acids. The chain's CDR3 is CASSPELAGTTDTQYF. Written as DNA, the CDR3 is TGTGCCAGCAGCCCGGAACTAGCGGGGACCACAGATACGCAGTATTTT.

This clonotype has more than one count but fewer than ten. This chain uses TRBV28 with TRBJ2-5, with 10 bases lining up with TRBD1. Germline V CDR1 and CDR2: MDHEN, SYDVKM. The CDR3 totals 19 residues. Germline trimming cut 3 bases from V and 5 bases from J; bases unmatched to any gene: 18. The CDR3 loop reads CASSLPVSIGQGVVETQYF. DNA of the CDR3: TGTGCCAGCAGTTTGCCTGTATCGATCGGACAGGGGGTTGTGGAGACCCAGTACTTC.

There are many counts of this clonotype. The CDR3 DNA reads TGTGCCAGCAGCACCACTAGCTACAATGAGCAGTTCTTC. Amino acids: CASSTTSYNEQFF. This sequence joins TRBV7-2 and TRBJ2-1; D may be TRBD2 (5 bases). The CDR3 extends over 13 amino acids. Per the germline V gene, CDR1 is SGHTA and CDR2 is FQGNSA. V lost 5 bases, J lost 3 bases, and 8 bases lay in between.

This chain uses TRBV4-3 with TRBJ2-1, with 7 bases identical to TRBD2. The germline CDR1 and CDR2 sequences are LGHNA and YSLEER. V dropped 1 base and J dropped 7; count of bases not matched to a gene: 13. The length of the CDR3 is 17 residues. CDR3 sequence: CASSQGGRTRAGNEQFF. The CDR3 bases are TGCGCCAGCAGCCAAGGCGGAAGGACTAGGGCGGGGAATGAGCAGTTCTTC.

The table lists this clonotype with a few counts. CDR3 nucleotide sequence: TGTGCCAGCAGCAAAGGGGCTGGCTACACCTTC. Protein: CASSKGAGYTF. The V call is TRBV28, the J call TRBJ1-2; D might be TRBD1 (5 bases). This CDR3 spans 11 amino acids. Per the germline V gene, CDR1 is MDHEN and CDR2 is SYDVKM. V lost 6 bases and J 7 bases, leaving 9 bases between the germline ends.

This clonotype was observed a handful of times. The chain couples TRBV7-9 to TRBJ2-1; perhaps TRBD1 as D (6 bases). The CDR3 has 15 amino acids. Germline V gene lookup returns CDR1 SEHNR and CDR2 FQNEAQ (reference sequence). The V gene lost 5 bases and the J gene lost 0 bases, with 11 bases spanning the gap. The CDR3 nucleotides read TGTGCCAGCAGCCCCACAGGGTTCTCCTACAATGAGCAGTTCTTC. This encodes CASSPTGFSYNEQFF.

This clonotype occurred a few times. J is TRBJ2-7 and V is TRBV7-9; either TRBD1 or TRBD2 may fit D (5 bases each). The germline CDR1 and CDR2 sequences are SEHNR and FQNEAQ (reference sequence). The CDR3 is 13 residues long. Trimming cost V 5 bases and J 5 bases, with 13 bases left between them. CDR3 nucleotides: TGTGCCAGCAGCCCAGGGACCCTCCACGAGCAGTACTTC. Encoded protein: CASSPGTLHEQYF.